The clone carrying this T cell receptor beta chain was detected ten times or more. The antigen is not known. The entry originates in a study of Graves' ophthalmopathy and Graves' hyperthyroidism. Study results and limitations: Ophthalmopathy progression was predicted with about 71% sensitivity and around 72% specificity. Clonotypes were expanded in thyroid at above 0.001 frequency, and most also appeared in blood.

As the template, RNA transcripts were used to amplify TCR beta CDR3 regions. Following a first-round RT-PCR that used HTBI primers, a second-round multiplex PCR was carried out. TCRdb processed the multiplex PCR reads anew with MiXCR; each CDR3 protein has one entry. Of approximately 700,000 distinct CDR3 sequences in the sample, 40% were seen once. CDR1 is SNHLY and CDR2 is FYNNEI in the germline V gene. Trimming stripped 7 bases from V and 5 bases from J, with 11 bases between. The length of the CDR3 is 13 residues. The PBMC fraction was derived from about 9.5 ml of fresh peripheral blood. Sequencing used peripheral blood. The rearrangement joins TRBV2 to TRBJ1-4, with D hard to call. This TCR came from an adult man with Graves' ophthalmopathy. The CDR3 here is CASMRRANEKLFF. In DNA, the CDR3 is TGTGCCAGCATGAGACGGGCAAATGAAAAACTGTTTTTT.